Presented here are 17 T cell receptor beta chains from one specimen sequenced in a study of beta chain features in type 1 diabetes. As every portion of the isolated RNA was reverse transcribed, the sequencing read expressed TCRB transcripts. Only in-frame clones appear in the TCRdb table, and some are missing; sequencing was by immunoSEQ multiplex PCR. Found here are 970,000 or so clones, about a sixth of them singletons; the top ten hold 0.023%. Material for sequencing was naive CD4+ T cells from blood. Source of these receptors: a woman between 18 and 29 years old in good health.

The gene calls are TRBV15 and TRBJ2-3, with 9 bases matching TRBD1. The CDR3 covers 16 residues. In germline, CDR1 is LNHNV, CDR2 YYDKDF (reference sequence). The trim removed 3 bases at V and 5 bases at J, leaving 9 bases unmatched. The CDR3 protein is CATSRGAGQGGDTQYF. CDR3 sequence (DNA): TGTGCCACCAGCAGGGGGGCGGGACAGGGAGGAGATACGCAGTATTTT.

V is TRBV18 and J is TRBJ1-4, with D unresolved. Per germline, CDR1 KGHSH and CDR2 LQKENI. The CDR3 spans 16 residues. V lost 3 bases, J lost 0 bases, and 11 bases lay in between. The CDR3 nucleotides are TGTGCCAGCTCACCCTCCAGGACCTCAACTAATGAAAAACTGTTTTTT. Protein: CASSPSRTSTNEKLFF.

This chain connects TRBV6-5 to TRBJ2-2; no reliable D call. The V gene lost 2 bases and the J gene lost 4 bases, with 11 bases spanning the gap. CDR1 MNHEY and CDR2 SVGAGI come from the germline V gene. The CDR3 runs to 15 residues. This chain's CDR3 is CASSYTAGGTGELFF. The CDR3 DNA sequence: TGTGCCAGCAGTTACACCGCCGGCGGCACCGGGGAGCTGTTTTTT.

The V and J genes are TRBV28 and TRBJ1-1; the D is unclear. Trimming left V 6 bases short and J 1 base short, with 12 bases between. CDR1 is MDHEN, CDR2 SYDVKM, per germline. This CDR3 is built from 14 residues. The CDR3 here is CASRPSRGNTEAFF. Written as DNA, the CDR3 is TGTGCCAGCAGGCCCTCCCGGGGGAACACTGAAGCTTTCTTT. Drawing the rest from reference TRBV28 and TRBJ1-1, the complete variable domain is DVKVTQSSRYLVKRTGEKVFLECVQDMDHENMFWYRQDPGLGLRLIYFSYDVKMKEKGDIPEGYSVSREKKERFSLILESASTNQTSMYLCASRPSRGNTEAFFGQGTRLTVV.

The gene calls are TRBV2 and TRBJ2-1; TRBD2 agrees at 7 bases. V was pared by 9 bases and J by 4 bases, with 9 bases of the junction left unmatched. The CDR3 length is 14 residues. Per the germline V gene, CDR1 is SNHLY and CDR2 is FYNNEI. In DNA form, the CDR3 reads TGTGCCAGTAAAGTGACTAGCAGATACAATGAGCAGTTCTTC. Encoded protein: CASKVTSRYNEQFF.

The chain joins TRBV4-3 to TRBJ2-3; 8 positions agree with TRBD2. CDR3 size: 17 residues. The junction had 14 bases not matched to a gene; V was cut back by 4 bases and J by 5 bases. Germline V gene sequence: CDR1 LGHNA, CDR2 YSLEER. The CDR3 reads CASSLTAGAGVKDTQYF. In DNA, the CDR3 is TGCGCCAGCAGCCTTACGGCGGGAGCGGGAGTTAAAGATACGCAGTATTTT.

The CDR3 sequence: CASSFGWLNTDTQYF. DNA for the CDR3: TGTGCCAGCAGTTTCGGATGGCTTAACACAGATACGCAGTATTTT. The rearrangement links TRBV27 to TRBJ2-3; D is undetermined. The CDR3 is 15 amino acids. Germline loops: CDR1 MNHEY, CDR2 SMNVEV (reference sequence). Trimming cost V 3 bases and J 2 bases, with 12 bases left between them.

This clone was counted a few times. The V gene is TRBV2, the J gene TRBJ2-7; D may be TRBD2 (5 bases). The CDR3 totals 14 residues. Per germline, CDR1 SNHLY and CDR2 FYNNEI. V lost 8 bases and J 4 bases, leaving 18 bases between the germline ends. This CDR3 is CASGRRIGDYEQYF. For the CDR3, the DNA is TGTGCCAGCGGGAGACGGATTGGGGATTACGAGCAGTACTTC.

The rearrangement joins TRBV14 to TRBJ1-1, with 7 bases fitting TRBD1. Germline CDR1 and CDR2: SGHDN and FVKESK. CDR3 length: 12 residues. V lost 6 bases, J lost 7 bases, and 5 bases stayed unmatched. The CDR3 is CASSQTGVEAFF. CDR3 coding DNA: TGTGCCAGCAGTCAAACAGGGGTTGAAGCTTTCTTT.

The chain uses TRBV6-5 and TRBJ2-7; the match to TRBD2 covers 8 bases. CDR3 size: 14 residues. J lost 3 bases, V lost 6 bases, and 7 bases had no gene match. Germline CDR1 MNHEY, CDR2 SVGAGI. The chain's CDR3 is CASRFAGGIYEQYF. In nucleotides, the CDR3 is TGTGCCAGCAGATTCGCGGGAGGAATCTACGAGCAGTACTTC.

This chain connects TRBV4-2 to TRBJ2-1, with D uncertain. CDR3 length equals 15 residues. Between the trimmed V and J ends, which lost 0 bases and 12 bases, there was a span of 18 bases. The germline gives CDR1 LGHNA, CDR2 YNFKEQ. The CDR3, as DNA: TGTGCCAGCAGCCAAGAGTCCCGCTCTTGGCCCGGGCAGTTCTTC. Translating gives CASSQESRSWPGQFF.

This clone was observed a few times. The rearrangement uses TRBV21-1 and TRBJ2-3; the table names TRBD2, a call not compared with the DNA. TRBV21-1 is recorded as a pseudogene. This CDR3 has 16 residues. CDR3 bases: TGTGCCAGCAGCAAAATGCCTAGCGGAACCACAGATACGCAGTATTTT. Translation gives CASSKMPSGTTDTQYF.

This sequence joins TRBV19 and TRBJ1-1; TRBD1 aligns across 8 bases. J lost 3 bases, V lost 4 bases, and 4 bases had no gene match. Germline assignment: CDR1 LNHDA and CDR2 SQIVND (reference sequence). CDR3 length: 14 amino acids. For the CDR3, the DNA is TGTGCCAGTAGTACCGGACAGGGCTACACTGAAGCTTTCTTT. This encodes CASSTGQGYTEAFF.

This clone was counted a few times. The chain has TRBV29-1 and TRBJ1-1; TRBD1 is a possible D gene (5 bases). Trimming took 7 bases from V and 1 from J, leaving 10 bases between them. Germline CDR1 and CDR2: SQVTM and ANQGSEA. This CDR3 is built from 12 residues. The DNA for the CDR3 is TGCAGCGCCCAGGGTACGAACACTGAAGCTTTCTTT. It specifies CSAQGTNTEAFF.

In this sample, this clone turned up a few times. The V call is TRBV28, the J call TRBJ1-2; 8 positions agree with TRBD1. Germline V gene lookup returns CDR1 MDHEN and CDR2 SYDVKM. The length of the CDR3 is 15 residues. The trim removed 4 bases at V and 7 bases at J, leaving 11 bases unmatched. The CDR3 loop is CASSSPGGLVSGYTF. The CDR3 DNA reads TGTGCCAGCAGTTCCCCAGGGGGCCTAGTGAGTGGCTACACCTTC.

J is TRBJ2-5 and V is TRBV6-5, with TRBD2 matching 8 bases. The end of the DNA is better explained by TRBJ2-7, so the J call may be wrong. The germline V gene has CDR1 MNHEY and CDR2 SVGAGI. There are 15 residues in the CDR3. The CDR3 reads CASSRSSGSSYEQYF. The CDR3 DNA is TGTGCCAGCAGTCGATCGAGCGGGAGCTCCTACGAGCAGTACTTC.

This clone was observed a few times. The chain is built from TRBV5-6 and TRBJ2-7; D perhaps matches TRBD1 (6 bases). V lost 4 bases and J 4 bases, leaving 12 bases between the germline ends. The CDR3 consists of 13 residues. Germline lookup yields CDR1 SGHDT and CDR2 YYEEEE. The CDR3 region has the DNA TGTGCCAGCAGCACGGACAGAGAATACGAGCAGTACTTC. This encodes CASSTDREYEQYF.